This T cell receptor (beta chain) is from a study of vaccination and CD4 T cells after COVID-19. Looking at the study overall: Overlapping spike peptides of SARS-CoV-2, HCoV-NL63, HCoV-OC43 and HCoV-229E stimulated the cells.

Worth noting for this clonotype: What it recognizes is unknown.

The treatment: approximately nine-day PBMC culture with coronavirus spike peptide pools or control peptides (ViraFEST assay). Sequencing of cultured CD4+ T cell DNA used the Oncomine TCR Beta short-read assay. Each CDR3 protein is one row after TCRdb ran MiXCR on the PCR reads. The sample has more than 20,000 distinct CDR3 sequences; 60% are singletons. The specimen comprised CD4+ T cells from blood, cultured in vitro, sampled after SARS-CoV-2 vaccination. The clonotype was recovered from a human donor who received a COVID-19 vaccine.

The CDR3 spells CASSLDPGRTEAFF. The CDR3 nucleotides read TGTGCCAGCAGCTTAGATCCAGGGAGAACCGAAGCTTTCTTT. This chain joins TRBV11-3 and TRBJ1-1; perhaps TRBD1 as D (5 bases). Trimming took 0 bases from V and 8 from J, leaving 13 bases between them. Germline V gene lookup returns CDR1 SGHNT and CDR2 YENEEA. There are 14 residues in the CDR3. Together with reference TRBV11-3 and TRBJ1-1, the CDR3 gives the full variable domain: EAGVVQSPRYKIIEKKQPVAFWCNPISGHNTLYWYLQNLGQGPELLIRYENEEAVDDSQLPKDRFSAERLKGVDSTLKIQPAELGDSAVYLCASSLDPGRTEAFFGQGTRLTVV.